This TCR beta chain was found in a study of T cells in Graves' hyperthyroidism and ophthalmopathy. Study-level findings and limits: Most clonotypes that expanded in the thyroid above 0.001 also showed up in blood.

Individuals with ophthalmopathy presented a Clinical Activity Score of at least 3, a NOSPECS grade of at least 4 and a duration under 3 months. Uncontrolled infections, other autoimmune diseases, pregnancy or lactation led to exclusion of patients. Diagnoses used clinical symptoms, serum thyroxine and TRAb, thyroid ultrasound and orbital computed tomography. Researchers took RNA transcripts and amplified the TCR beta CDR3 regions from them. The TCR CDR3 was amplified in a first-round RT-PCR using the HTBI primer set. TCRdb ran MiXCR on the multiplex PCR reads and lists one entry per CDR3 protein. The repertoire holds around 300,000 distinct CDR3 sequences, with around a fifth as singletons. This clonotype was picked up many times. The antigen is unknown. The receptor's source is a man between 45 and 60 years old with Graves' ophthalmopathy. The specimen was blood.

CDR3 sequence: CAWSVVGVRETQYF. The CDR3 DNA follows: TGTGCCTGGAGTGTAGTAGGGGTGAGGGAGACCCAGTACTTC. The gene calls are TRBV30 and TRBJ2-5; D perhaps matches TRBD1 (5 bases). This CDR3 is built from 14 residues. The germline V gene encodes CDR1 GTSNPN and CDR2 SVGIG (reference sequence). V lost 0 bases and J 5 bases, leaving 13 bases between the germline ends.